Listed here are 13 T cell receptor beta chains from one sample, sequenced in a study of blood T cells in healthy people across ages. Through a sample-barcoded 5' primer and a J-beta primer mix, a second PCR was run for roughly 7 to 11 cycles. From the 5' RACE reads, TCRdb called clonotypes with MiXCR, one entry per CDR3 protein. Here the sample spans roughly 1 million distinct CDR3 sequences, less than 25% being singletons. This sample was also put to use in a study of T cells of mothers and their children.

Source material: blood. The source of these receptors is a girl aged 2 to 10 in good health.

Only a few counts were recorded for this clonotype. The CDR3 DNA follows: TGTGCCAGCAGCCAAGCGGGGACCATCACGAGTGCGCAGTACTTC. Its translation is CASSQAGTITSAQYF. The chain has TRBV14 and TRBJ2-5; tentatively, D is TRBD1 or TRBD2 (5 bases each). Germline assignment: CDR1 SGHDN and CDR2 FVKESK. Trimming shortened V by 1 base and J by 11 bases, and 20 bases separated the two germline ends. CDR3 size: 15 residues. Full variable domain (remainder filled in from reference TRBV14 and TRBJ2-5): EAGVTQFPSHSVIEKGQTVTLRCDPISGHDNLYWYRRVMGKEIKFLLHFVKESKQDESGMPNNRFLAERTGGTYSTLKVQPAELEDSGVYFCASSQAGTITSAQYFGPGTRLLVL.

A remark on this clonotype: One junction end disagrees with the germline gene, perhaps due to a read error. For the CDR3, the DNA is TGTGCCAGCAGCGAGGGGGGCACTGAAGCTCTCTTT. Amino acids: CASSEGGTEALF. The genes are TRBV9 and TRBJ1-1; D may be TRBD1 (6 bases). The CDR3 contains 12 residues. CDR1 and CDR2 (germline): SGDLS, YYNGEE.

The rearrangement links TRBV7-9 to TRBJ1-1; D might be TRBD1 (5 bases). V dropped 4 bases and J dropped 2 bases, with 14 bases sitting between them. CDR3 length: 15 residues. Looked up from germline, CDR1 is SEHNR and CDR2 is FQNEAQ (reference sequence). The CDR3, as DNA: TGTGCCAGCAGCTCCAACATTCAGGGAAACACTGAAGCTTTCTTT. It is translated as CASSSNIQGNTEAFF.

The CDR3, as DNA: TGTGCCAGCAGCACGACTATTGGCGGTGAAAAACTGTTTTTT. Its translation: CASSTTIGGEKLFF. V and J are TRBV12-3 or TRBV12-4 and TRBJ1-4; D unresolved. Trimming removed 6 bases at V and 7 bases at J, with 15 bases between. This CDR3 contains 14 residues.

There are a few counts of this clonotype. The rearrangement links TRBV29-1 to TRBJ1-2; perhaps TRBD1 as D (5 bases). The CDR3 contains 14 residues. Trimming shortened V by 0 bases and J by 2 bases, and 10 bases separated the two germline ends. The germline gives CDR1 SQVTM, CDR2 ANQGSEA. CDR3 DNA sequence: TGCAGCGTTGAAGATTGGGGCAGCAACTATGGCTACACCTTC. Amino acids: CSVEDWGSNYGYTF.

In its sample, this clonotype was seen a few times. This chain uses TRBV3-1 with TRBJ2-1; the match to TRBD1 covers 9 bases. The J call is doubtful: the DNA matches TRBJ2-7 better. From germline, CDR1 is LGHDT and CDR2 YNNKEL (reference sequence). The CDR3 runs 15 residues. The chain's CDR3 is CASSPTGTGIYEQYF. In nucleotides, the CDR3 is TGTGCCAGCAGCCCAACCGGGACAGGGATCTACGAGCAGTACTTC.

This chain connects TRBV27 to TRBJ2-7; perhaps TRBD2 as D (6 bases). Trimming shortened V by 1 base and J by 4 bases, and 11 bases separated the two germline ends. The germline CDR1 and CDR2 sequences are MNHEY and SMNVEV (reference sequence). This CDR3 is 14 amino acids long. The CDR3 is CASSLYYGGYEQYF. The CDR3 nucleotides are TGTGCCAGCAGTTTATATTATGGGGGGTACGAGCAGTACTTC.

This clonotype was recorded a few times. The V gene is TRBV4-1, the J gene TRBJ2-7, with 9 bases lining up with TRBD2. Germline loops: CDR1 MGHRA, CDR2 YSYEKL. V lost 3 bases, J lost 5 bases, and 5 bases stayed unmatched. The CDR3 covers 14 residues. CDR3 in DNA: TGCGCCAGCAGCCAGACCGGGACTAGCCACGAGCAGTACTTC. It yields the protein CASSQTGTSHEQYF.

V and J are TRBV2 and TRBJ2-7; D is possibly TRBD2 (6 bases). Germline CDR1 and CDR2: SNHLY and FYNNEI. This CDR3 has 12 residues. V dropped 6 bases and J dropped 5 bases, with 11 bases sitting between them. The CDR3 is CASRGGVHEQYF. CDR3 nucleotide sequence: TGTGCCAGCAGGGGGGGAGTCCACGAGCAGTACTTC.

The genes are TRBV20-1 and TRBJ1-2; D is undetermined. The CDR3 is 15 amino acids. Germline CDR1 is DFQATT and CDR2 is SNEGSKA (reference sequence). Trimming cost V 3 bases and J 4 bases, with 18 bases left between them. The CDR3 loop reads CSASVESKNPYGYTF. As DNA, the CDR3 is TGCAGTGCTAGCGTAGAGAGTAAAAACCCCTATGGCTACACCTTC.

V gene TRBV2 combines with J gene TRBJ2-3, with 8 nucleotides matching TRBD1. Germline V lookup: CDR1 SNHLY, CDR2 FYNNEI. The CDR3 has 13 amino acids. Trimming at V came to 10 bases and at J to 6 bases, leaving 9 bases not matched to a gene. CDR3 sequence (DNA): TGTGCCAACGGACAGGGACGTGGGGATACGCAGTATTTT. This sequence encodes CANGQGRGDTQYF.

This clonotype showed up just a few times. This chain uses TRBV4-1 with TRBJ1-2; 7 nucleotides align to TRBD1. This CDR3 contains 15 residues. Looked up from germline, CDR1 is MGHRA and CDR2 is YSYEKL. With V trimmed by 2 bases and J by 8 bases, 11 bases remained unmatched. Here the CDR3 reads CASSQPWDRSWGYTF. The CDR3 DNA is TGCGCCAGCAGCCAACCTTGGGACAGATCTTGGGGCTACACCTTC.

This clonotype was seen more than once but under ten times. The J gene is TRBJ2-7, the V gene TRBV14; D may match TRBD1 or TRBD2 (5 bases each). Germline assignment: CDR1 SGHDN and CDR2 FVKESK. The CDR3 totals 14 residues. V was shortened by 1 base and J by 2 bases, with 9 bases between the two germline ends. The chain's CDR3 is CASSQALGAYEQYF. For the CDR3, the DNA is TGTGCCAGCAGCCAAGCGTTGGGGGCCTACGAGCAGTACTTC.